The T cell receptor (beta chain) under discussion was sequenced for a study of technical replicates of blood from a few donors. Germline V gene sequence: CDR1 MGHRA, CDR2 YSYEKL. This CDR3 spans 13 amino acids. Repertoires were generated with immunoSEQ multiplex PCR, while TCRdb's copy carries only in-frame clones and drops some. The table includes tens of thousands of clones, 95% detected once. On this clone itself: The junction departs from germline at one end; a sequencing error may be responsible.

The clonotype comes from a human donor in good health. The chain is built from TRBV4-1 and TRBJ2-5; TRBD2 aligns across 7 bases. Sequencing used T cells isolated from PBMCs. CDR3 residues: CASLGDYQDTQYF. For the CDR3, the DNA is TGCGCCAGTCTAGGGGACTACCAAGACACCCAGTACTTC.